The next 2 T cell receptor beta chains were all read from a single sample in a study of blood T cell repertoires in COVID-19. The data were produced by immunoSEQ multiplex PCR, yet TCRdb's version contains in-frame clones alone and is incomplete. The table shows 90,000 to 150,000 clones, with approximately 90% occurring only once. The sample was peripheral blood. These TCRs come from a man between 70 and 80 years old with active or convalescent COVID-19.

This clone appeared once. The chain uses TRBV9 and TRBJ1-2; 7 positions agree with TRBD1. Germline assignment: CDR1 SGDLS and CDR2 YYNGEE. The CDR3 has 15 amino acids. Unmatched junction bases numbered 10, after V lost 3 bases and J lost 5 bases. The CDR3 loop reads CASSASGTDRYGYTF. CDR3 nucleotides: TGTGCCAGCAGCGCCTCCGGGACAGATCGGTATGGCTACACCTTC.

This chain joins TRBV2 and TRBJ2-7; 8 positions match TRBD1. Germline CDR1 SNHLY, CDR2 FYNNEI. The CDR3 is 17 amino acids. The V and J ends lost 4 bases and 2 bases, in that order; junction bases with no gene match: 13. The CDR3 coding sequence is TGTGCCAGCAGTGTTGGGCTCGGACAGGGATTTACCTACGAGCAGTACTTC. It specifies CASSVGLGQGFTYEQYF.